Described below is a single T cell receptor (beta chain) sequence and its context. The repertoire was sequenced with immunoSEQ multiplex PCR; TCRdb's copy has only in-frame clones and lacks some. The sample has about 88,000 clones, around 87% seen once. Germline values: CDR1 KGHSH, CDR2 LQKENI. The CDR3 consists of 15 residues. Trimming left V 2 bases short and J 5 bases short, with 13 bases between. The data belong to a study of blood T cell repertoires in COVID-19. On the study more broadly: Specimens from acute and convalescent COVID-19 originated in the United States, Italy and Spain.

The chain employs TRBV18 and TRBJ1-5; a weak D match, TRBD1 (5 bases). What was sequenced was peripheral blood. This sequence was found in a male donor with acute or convalescent COVID-19. The CDR3 DNA follows: TGTGCCAGCTCACCAGGAGGGGCGGGGGATCAGCCCCAGCATTTT. It is translated as CASSPGGAGDQPQHF.